The 27 T cell receptor beta chains given below trace back to one sample, sequenced in a study of tissue T cells after allogeneic stem cell transplantation (dated by TCRdb to about 2022). Library prep was done by the immunoSEQ multiplex PCR assay. The clones in this table, taken by TCRdb from immuneACCESS, are in-frame only. Not every clone is retained; where verified, under half of the shortfall comes from an unresolved V gene, and the cause of the rest is unknown. For this sample there are approximately 6,600 clones; about 45% appear just once. The ten largest clones represent under 9.5% of the sample. Sample time point, as interpreted from the label and publication: mouse harvest day 7 after allogeneic transplant. Mouse grafts consisting of 10^7 T-cell-depleted bone marrow cells combined with 10^6 splenic CD5+ T cells were administered by tail vein injection. The material sequenced was lymph node tissue. These receptors all come from a female BALB/c mouse given C57BL/6 T cells with graft-versus-host disease after an allogeneic hematopoietic cell transplant.

This clone showed up just a few times. Gene names and germline match the mouse. The read halts 1 residue ahead of the CDR3 end, with the missing end drawn from the germline J gene. The rearrangement uses TRBV13-2 and TRBJ1-1; TRBD1 is a possible D gene (6 bases). Trimming took off 5 bases at V and 1 base at J, with 9 bases between the two ends. CDR1 and CDR2 (germline): NNHNN, SYGAGS (reference sequence). The CDR3 covers 13 residues. This CDR3 reads CASGPGQNTEVFF. CDR3 bases read: TGTGCCAGCGGGCCGGGACAAAACACAGAAGTCTTC.

Concerning this clone itself: Each gene name is a mouse one. The read stops 1 residue short of the end of the CDR3; the missing end is completed from the germline J gene. V and J are TRBV13-3 and TRBJ2-4; 7 positions agree with TRBD1. V dropped 2 bases and J dropped 7; count of bases not matched to a gene: 1. Germline V lookup: CDR1 NNHDY, CDR2 SYVADS. This CDR3 comprises 12 residues. The CDR3 reads CASSDRGYTLYF. The CDR3 DNA, read in part, is TGTGCCAGCAGTGACAGGGGGTACACCTTGTAC.

This clone rates as medium-sized (0.01 to 0.1%). Mouse gene names apply. The read halts 1 residue ahead of the CDR3 end, with the missing end drawn from the germline J gene. This chain links TRBV16 with TRBJ2-7; 12 nucleotides match TRBD2. J was trimmed by 6 bases and V by 8 bases; bases with no gene match: 2. Looked up from germline, CDR1 is SGHSA and CDR2 is FRNQAP. The CDR3 is 12 residues long. CDR3 DNA (partial): TGTGCAAGCGGGACTGGGGGGCTTGAACAGTAC. Its protein product is CASGTGGLEQY. The CDR3 as a whole reads CASGTGGLEQYF.

Note on this clone: Germline and genes: mouse. The observed sequence ends 1 residue before the CDR3 terminus, with the missing tail filled in from the germline J gene. The chain couples TRBV5 to TRBJ2-7; 9 bases match TRBD2. Per the germline V gene, CDR1 is LGHNA and CDR2 is YNLKQL (reference sequence). This CDR3 has 15 amino acids. Trimming at V came to 3 bases and at J to 2 bases, leaving 5 bases not matched to a gene. Partial CDR3 DNA: TGTGCCAGCAGCCACTGGGGGGGGAGGACCTATGAACAGTAC. This translates into CASSHWGGRTYEQY. The whole CDR3 protein reads CASSHWGGRTYEQYF.

About this clone: With a much larger clone just one base away, this may be a read error. Mouse gene names apply. Incomplete CDR3 DNA: TGTGCCAGCAGGGACTGGGGTAGTCAAAACACCTTGTAC. Translation: CASRDWGSQNTLY. The whole CDR3 protein reads CASRDWGSQNTLYF. The chain couples TRBV19 to TRBJ2-4; 9 bases are shared with TRBD2. The DNA ends 1 residue before the CDR3 does, and the rest of the CDR3 is filled in from the germline J gene. This CDR3 has 14 amino acids. The germline V gene has CDR1 FNHDT and CDR2 SITEND (reference sequence). The V and J ends lost 5 bases and 0 bases, in that order; junction bases with no gene match: 1.

This clone was picked up a small number of times. Any gene name here is a mouse gene name. The CDR3 goes on 1 residue after the read ends, and that part is filled in from the germline J gene. The same CDR3 arises from other DNA sequences in this sample as well. The chain is built from TRBV26 and TRBJ2-1, with TRBD2 matching 9 bases. The CDR3 sequence is 15 residues long. CDR1 KGHPV and CDR2 FQNQEV come from the germline V gene (reference sequence). Unmatched junction bases numbered 0, after V lost 2 bases and J lost 1 base. The sequenced part of the CDR3 DNA is TGTGCCAGCAGTCTGGACTGGGGGAACTATGCTGAGCAGTTC. Its translation: CASSLDWGNYAEQF. The entire CDR3 protein reads CASSLDWGNYAEQFF.

Regarding this clone: Mouse germline and gene names are used. The CDR3 end is not reached by the read, which stops 1 residue before it; the germline J gene fills it in. The genes are TRBV13-1 and TRBJ2-2; the match to TRBD2 covers 10 bases. V lost 5 bases and J lost 4; bases outside the gene matches: 5. This CDR3 is built from 15 residues. Germline assignment: CDR1 NSHNY and CDR2 SYGAGN. CDR3 protein: CASRLLGGPTGQLYF. The covered CDR3 bases are TGTGCCAGCAGACTCCTGGGGGGGCCCACCGGGCAGCTCTAC.

This clone was detected only a few times. Germline and genes here are mouse. This CDR3 reads CASSLPRGHYAEQFF. The part of the CDR3 DNA that was read is TGTGCCAGCAGTCTTCCCAGGGGTCACTATGCTGAGCAGTTC. V and J are TRBV26 and TRBJ2-1; TRBD1 might be the D (6 bases). The CDR3 end is not reached by the read, which stops 1 residue before it; the germline J gene fills it in. The germline gives CDR1 KGHPV, CDR2 FQNQEV (reference sequence). Trimming removed 3 bases at V and 2 bases at J, with 11 bases between. The CDR3 spans 15 residues.

In regard to this clone: Genes and germline are mouse. The read comes to an end 1 residue before the CDR3 does, leaving the germline J gene to fill in the end. This chain uses TRBV26 with TRBJ2-1; possible D gene TRBD1, 5 bases. CDR3 length: 13 amino acids. V was clipped by 0 bases and J by 6 bases, with 6 bases between them. Germline-derived CDR1 and CDR2 are KGHPV and FQNQEV (reference sequence). The chain's CDR3 is CASSLSRGAEQFF. The DNA read from the CDR3 is TGTGCCAGCAGTCTGTCGAGGGGTGCTGAGCAGTTC. The variable domain in full, completed from reference TRBV26 and TRBJ2-1, reads NSKVIQTPRYLVKGQGQKAKMRCIPEKGHPVVFWYQQNKNNEFKFLINFQNQEVLQQIDMTEKRFSAECPSNSPCSLEIQSSEAGDSALYLCASSLSRGAEQFFGPGTRLTVL.

In regard to this clone: The junction departs from germline at one end; a sequencing error may be responsible. All gene names here are mouse names. Sequencing ends 1 residue short of the CDR3 end; the germline J gene provides the rest. V and J are TRBV21 and TRBJ2-7, with no clear D. TRBV21 is flagged as an ORF with uncertain function. CDR3 size: 14 residues. The CDR3 bases that were read are TGTGCCAGCAGCCACCCCGGGGTCTCCTATGAACAGTAC. Translating it yields CASSHPGVSYEQY. The whole CDR3 sequence is CASSHPGVSYEQYF.

With regard to this clone: Any gene name here is a mouse gene name. The CDR3 is cut off 1 residue early in the read; its end comes from the germline J gene. The V gene is TRBV16, the J gene TRBJ1-1; D might be TRBD1 (6 bases). Germline V gene sequence: CDR1 SGHSA, CDR2 FRNQAP. The CDR3 has 13 residues. V lost 5 bases and J lost 4, with 11 bases in between. The DNA read from the CDR3 is TGTGCAAGCAGCCGTCAGGGGTCCACAGAAGTCTTC. It translates to CASSRQGSTEVF. The CDR3 in full is CASSRQGSTEVFF.

This clone was observed once. Gene names follow the mouse nomenclature. The read falls 1 residue short of the CDR3 end, and the missing part is taken from the germline J gene. The chain recombines TRBV26 with TRBJ1-1; D is unresolved. V lost 4 bases, J lost 0 bases, and 6 bases lay in between. Germline V gene data show CDR1 as KGHPV and CDR2 as FQNQEV (reference sequence). The CDR3 is made up of 13 amino acids. The chain's CDR3 is CASSRETNTEVFF. The CDR3 DNA, read in part, is TGTGCCAGCAGTCGGGAGACAAACACAGAAGTCTTC.

Worth noting for this clone: Gene and germline names: mouse. Sequencing ends 1 residue short of the CDR3 end; the germline J gene provides the rest. The chain uses TRBV12-2 and TRBJ1-2, with D perhaps matching TRBD1 (6 bases). V lost 3 bases, J lost 1 base, and 8 bases lay in between. The CDR3 is 13 residues long. Germline assignment: CDR1 SGHLS and CDR2 HYDKME. CDR3 bases read: TGTGCCAGCTCTTGGGGACAAAACTCCGACTACACC. It translates to CASSWGQNSDYT. The full-length CDR3 reads as CASSWGQNSDYTF.

This clone is classed as medium-sized. Gene names and germline match the mouse. The CDR3 end lies 1 residue beyond the end of the read and is filled in from the germline J gene. The chain employs TRBV26 and TRBJ2-7, with D possibly matching TRBD1 (5 bases). This CDR3 has 14 amino acids. Trimming took off 3 bases at V and 0 bases at J, with 9 bases between the two ends. The germline V gene encodes CDR1 KGHPV and CDR2 FQNQEV (reference sequence). The CDR3 reads CASSLRQGSYEQYF. Incomplete CDR3 DNA: TGTGCCAGCAGTCTCCGGCAGGGCTCCTATGAACAGTAC.

This clone was recorded a few times. Gene names are the mouse ones. Incomplete CDR3 DNA: TGTGCAAGCAGCTTAGCAGGGAGTGGAAATACGCTCTAT. This encodes CASSLAGSGNTLY. The whole CDR3 reads CASSLAGSGNTLYF. V is TRBV16 and J is TRBJ1-3; D is perhaps TRBD1 (5 bases). The read ends 1 residue shy of where the CDR3 ends; the end is completed using the germline J gene. Germline V gives CDR1 SGHSA, CDR2 FRNQAP. V lost 1 base, J lost 3 bases, and 7 bases lay in between. There are 14 residues in the CDR3. Complete variable domain (other parts from reference TRBV16 and TRBJ1-3): NAGVIQTPRHKVTGKGQEATLWCEPISGHSAVFWYRQTIVQGLEFLTYFRNQAPIDDSGMPKERFSAQMPNQSHSTLKIQSTQPQDSAVYLCASSLAGSGNTLYFGEGSRLIVV.

As for this clone: The genes are named according to mouse. With the read ending 1 residue before the CDR3 end, the germline J gene is used to fill in that end. The V gene is TRBV3, the J gene TRBJ2-2, with TRBD1 matching over 7 bases. V trimming: 1 base; J trimming: 4 bases; junction bases outside the gene matches: 3. Germline V CDR1 and CDR2: SNHLY, FYNGKV (reference sequence). The CDR3 sequence is 15 residues long. Partial CDR3 DNA: TGTGCCAGCAGCTTAGGACAGGGAGGCACCGGGCAGCTCTAC. This gives the protein CASSLGQGGTGQLY. The entire CDR3 is CASSLGQGGTGQLYF. Full variable domain (rest looked up from reference TRBV3 and TRBJ2-2): GPKVLQIPSHQIIDMGQMVTLNCDPVSNHLYFYWYKQILGQQMEFLVNFYNGKVMEKSKLFKDQFSVERPDGSYFTLKIQPTALEDSAVYFCASSLGQGGTGQLYFGEGSKLTVL.

There are a few counts of this clone. The gene symbols are mouse symbols. Read sequence stops 1 residue before the CDR3 end, and the germline J gene provides the missing end. The rearrangement uses TRBV3 and TRBJ2-7, with TRBD1 as a possible D gene (5 bases). The V end was cut by 2 bases, the J end by 7 bases, with 9 bases between. This CDR3 comprises 12 residues. CDR1 and CDR2 (germline): SNHLY, FYNGKV (reference sequence). Here the CDR3 reads CASSLQGEEQYF. The part of the CDR3 DNA that was read is TGTGCCAGCAGCTTACAGGGAGAGGAACAGTAC.

In regard to this clone: Gene names are mouse gene names. From the germline J gene comes the end of the CDR3, since the read stops 1 residue before it. This chain joins TRBV31 and TRBJ1-5; 9 bases line up with TRBD1. This CDR3 contains 14 residues. Germline assignment: CDR1 GKSSPN and CDR2 SITVG. The V segment lost 0 bases and the J segment 4 bases; nucleotides outside the gene matches: 1. CDR3: CAWSLDRGNQAPLF. The sequenced CDR3 bases are TGTGCCTGGAGTCTAGACAGGGGGAACCAGGCTCCGCTT. Looking up the rest from reference TRBV31 and TRBJ1-5 gives the full variable domain: AQTIHQWPVAEIKAVGSPLSLGCTIKGKSSPNLYWYWQATGGTLQQLFYSITVGQVESVVQLNLSASRPKDDQFILSTEKLLLSHSGFYLCAWSLDRGNQAPLFGEGTRLSVL.

Comments on this clone: The gene symbols are mouse symbols. The read terminates 1 residue ahead of where the CDR3 ends, so the germline J gene completes it. The chain is built from TRBV26 and TRBJ2-4, with D possibly being TRBD1 (6 bases). Germline V lookup: CDR1 KGHPV, CDR2 FQNQEV (reference sequence). The V and J ends lost 4 bases and 1 base respectively, with 9 bases between them. The CDR3 length is 14 residues. CDR3 DNA (partial): TGTGCCAGCAGTCAAGGGGGAGGTCAAAACACCTTGTAC. This sequence encodes CASSQGGGQNTLY. In full, the CDR3 reads CASSQGGGQNTLYF.

This clone has only a few counts. The genes are named according to mouse. The sequence runs out 1 residue before the end of the CDR3; the remainder is reconstructed from the germline J gene. The chain recombines TRBV2 with TRBJ1-3, with no clear D. The length of the CDR3 is 13 residues. Germline assignment: CDR1 LGHNA and CDR2 YSYQKL. V was shortened by 2 bases and J by 0 bases, with 2 bases between the two germline ends. This chain's CDR3 is CASSQYSGNTLYF. The part of the CDR3 DNA that was read is TGTGCCAGCAGCCAATATTCTGGAAATACGCTCTAT. The whole variable domain, filled in from reference TRBV2 and TRBJ1-3, reads DPKIIQKPKYLVAVTGSEKILICEQYLGHNAMYWYRQSAKKPLEFMFSYSYQKLMDNQTASSRFQPQSSKKNHLDLQITALKPDDSATYFCASSQYSGNTLYFGEGSRLIVV.

With regard to this clone: Gene and germline names: mouse. Sequencing ends 1 residue short of the CDR3 end; the germline J gene provides the rest. V gene TRBV1 combines with J gene TRBJ2-4; D unresolved. CDR1 and CDR2 from the germline V gene are NSQYPW and LRSPGD (reference sequence). This CDR3 contains 13 residues. The germline V and J ends were trimmed by 0 bases and 3 bases, with 4 bases remaining between them. CDR3 DNA (partial): TGCACCTGCAGTGCAGACCAGCAAAACACCTTGTAC. As protein: CTCSADQQNTLY. The CDR3, in full, reads CTCSADQQNTLYF.

About this clone: Genes and germline come from the mouse. The observed sequence ends 1 residue before the CDR3 terminus, with the missing tail filled in from the germline J gene. V usage is TRBV3 and J usage is TRBJ2-7; D unresolved. The germline V gene has CDR1 SNHLY and CDR2 FYNGKV (reference sequence). CDR3 length: 14 residues. Trimming cost V 1 base and J 0 bases, with 7 bases left between them. The CDR3 sequence: CASSLGQSSYEQYF. The DNA read from the CDR3 is TGTGCCAGCAGCTTAGGCCAAAGCTCCTATGAACAGTAC.

As for this clone: The gene symbols are mouse symbols. From the germline J gene comes the end of the CDR3, since the read stops 1 residue before it. The V call is TRBV19, the J call TRBJ2-4; 10 nucleotides line up with TRBD2. Germline-derived CDR1 and CDR2 are FNHDT and SITEND (reference sequence). The length of the CDR3 is 15 residues. V gave up 5 bases and J gave up 1 base; unmatched junction bases: 4. Incomplete CDR3 DNA: TGTGCCAGCAGGATACTGGGGGGGGGTCAAAACACCTTGTAC. This codes for CASRILGGGQNTLY. The entire CDR3 protein is CASRILGGGQNTLYF.

To note about this clone: The gene names given are mouse names. The sequenced fragment ends 1 residue before the CDR3 boundary, so the rest is inferred from the germline J gene. The chain has TRBV12-2 and TRBJ1-6; possibly TRBD1 for D (5 bases). TRBJ1-6 belongs to the ORF category, with a function that is uncertain. V was shortened by 0 bases and J by 4 bases, with 9 bases between the two germline ends. CDR3 length: 15 amino acids. Germline CDR1 SGHLS, CDR2 HYDKME. The CDR3 here is CASSLVGQYNSPLYF. The CDR3 bases that were read are TGTGCCAGCTCTCTCGTGGGGCAATATAATTCGCCCCTCTAC.

In this sample, this clone turned up a few times. Gene names refer to mouse genes. The read ends 1 residue shy of where the CDR3 ends; the end is completed using the germline J gene. J is TRBJ1-3 and V is TRBV13-2, with D hard to call. CDR3 length: 14 residues. V lost 0 bases to trimming and J lost 0 bases, with 4 bases between them. Germline assignment: CDR1 NNHNN and CDR2 SYGAGS (reference sequence). This chain's CDR3 is CASGDAYSGNTLYF. CDR3 DNA, as far as it was read: TGTGCCAGCGGTGATGCGTATTCTGGAAATACGCTCTAT.

On this clone itself: The genes and germline here are from mouse. The read halts 1 residue ahead of the CDR3 end, with the missing end drawn from the germline J gene. The V gene is TRBV1, the J gene TRBJ1-6, with 10 bases matching TRBD1. TRBJ1-6 is placed among ORFs of uncertain function. V gave up 2 bases and J gave up 7 bases; unmatched junction bases: 2. The CDR3 is 15 amino acids. Germline loops: CDR1 NSQYPW, CDR2 LRSPGD (reference sequence). Partial CDR3 DNA: TGCACCTGCAGTGCACGGGACAGGGGCAATTCGCCCCTCTAC. Translated: CTCSARDRGNSPLY. The entire CDR3 reads CTCSARDRGNSPLYF.

On this clone: Mouse names are used for the genes. The read terminates 1 residue before the CDR3 end, so the remaining end is supplied by the germline J gene. This rearrangement joins TRBV31 to TRBJ2-1, with 9 bases lining up with TRBD2. This CDR3 region has 14 residues. V trimming: 0 bases; J trimming: 6 bases; junction bases outside the gene matches: 3. Germline V gives CDR1 GKSSPN, CDR2 SITVG. Partial CDR3 DNA: TGTGCCTGGAGTCTAGTGGGGGGGCGTGCTGAGCAGTTC. The encoded protein is CAWSLVGGRAEQF. The whole CDR3 protein reads CAWSLVGGRAEQFF. Based on the CDR3 plus reference TRBV31 and TRBJ2-1, the full variable domain is AQTIHQWPVAEIKAVGSPLSLGCTIKGKSSPNLYWYWQATGGTLQQLFYSITVGQVESVVQLNLSASRPKDDQFILSTEKLLLSHSGFYLCAWSLVGGRAEQFFGPGTRLTVL.